The 21 T cell receptor beta chains in this list originate from one sample, sequenced in a study of Siglec-9 on CD8 T cells in melanoma. The protocol was immunoSEQ multiplex PCR, while the TCRdb copy is restricted to in-frame clones and leaves out a portion. The repertoire consists of 25,000 to 35,000 clones, with 80% occurring once and the leading ten covering around 5.5%. The material sequenced was Siglec-9- CD8+ T cells sorted from blood. These receptors were collected from a human donor in good health.

V usage is TRBV10-3 and J usage is TRBJ1-3; D is unclear. Trimming stripped 10 bases from V and 0 bases from J, with 22 bases between. The CDR3 totals 17 residues. Germline CDR1 and CDR2: ENHRY and SYGVKD. The CDR3: CATAYDVEVSSGNTIYF. The CDR3 DNA is TGTGCCACCGCGTATGATGTTGAAGTCAGCTCTGGAAACACCATATATTTT.

Only a few counts were recorded for this clone. The CDR3, as DNA: TGTGCCAGTATCTCTTGGGGCTATGGGACTGAAGCTTTCTTT. This codes for CASISWGYGTEAFF. The chain has TRBV19 and TRBJ1-1, with D possibly TRBD1 on 5 matching bases. The CDR3 has 14 residues. Germline lookup yields CDR1 LNHDA and CDR2 SQIVND (reference sequence). The V gene lost 7 bases and the J gene lost 5 bases, with 17 bases spanning the gap.

V gene TRBV19 combines with J gene TRBJ2-7; D may match TRBD1 or TRBD2 (5 bases each). The CDR3 has 15 amino acids. V was pared by 1 base and J by 4 bases, with 14 bases between. Germline V CDR1 and CDR2: LNHDA, SQIVND (reference sequence). CDR3 region: CASSIALGAIYEQYV. For the CDR3, the DNA is TGTGCCAGTAGTATAGCGCTCGGGGCAATTTACGAGCAGTACGTC.

The V and J genes are TRBV30 and TRBJ2-7; 10 positions match TRBD1. The germline CDR1 and CDR2 sequences are GTSNPN and SVGIG (reference sequence). There are 16 residues in the CDR3. V lost 0 bases and J lost 5; bases outside the gene matches: 10. The CDR3, as DNA: TGTGCCTGGAGTGTACGAGAAGGGACAGGGGTCAACGAGCAGTACTTC. This codes for CAWSVREGTGVNEQYF.

CDR3 sequence (DNA): TGCAGCGCAAGGACAGGGGATGGCTACACCTTC. As protein: CSARTGDGYTF. The chain combines TRBV29-1 with TRBJ1-2; TRBD1 matches 9 bases. Per the germline V gene, CDR1 is SQVTM and CDR2 is ANQGSEA. This CDR3 spans 11 amino acids. V was pared by 7 bases and J by 6 bases, with 3 bases of the junction left unmatched.

This chain links TRBV6-6 with TRBJ2-2; no definite D call. CDR3 length: 13 amino acids. Germline-derived CDR1 and CDR2 are MNHNY and SVGAGI (reference sequence). V lost 5 bases to trimming and J lost 6 bases, with 10 bases between them. CDR3 sequence: CASSPYLAGELFF. The CDR3, as DNA: TGTGCCAGCAGTCCTTACCTTGCCGGGGAGCTGTTTTTT.

The chain links TRBV9 to TRBJ1-2; D might be TRBD1 (5 bases). The CDR3 has 18 amino acids. From germline, CDR1 is SGDLS and CDR2 YYNGEE. V lost 2 bases, J lost 0 bases, and 20 bases lay in between. CDR3 loop: CASSVDSGRVVTNYGYTF. The CDR3 DNA sequence: TGTGCCAGCAGCGTTGACTCGGGACGGGTAGTCACTAACTATGGCTACACCTTC.

The V and J genes are TRBV6-1 and TRBJ1-2; maybe TRBD1 (6 bases). V lost 5 bases to trimming and J lost 7 bases, with 11 bases between them. The CDR3 has 12 residues. Germline V gives CDR1 MNHNS, CDR2 SASEGT. The chain's CDR3 is CASSNRDGGYTF. As DNA, the CDR3 is TGTGCCAGCAGTAACAGGGATGGTGGCTACACCTTC.

This chain connects TRBV6-5 to TRBJ1-5; 9 bases agree with TRBD1. CDR3 length equals 15 residues. V shed 6 bases, J shed 1 base, and the junction held 4 bases outside the gene matches. Germline loops: CDR1 MNHEY, CDR2 SVGAGI. The CDR3 is CASSSTGGSNQPQHF. As DNA, the CDR3 is TGTGCCAGCAGCTCGACAGGGGGGAGCAATCAGCCCCAGCATTTT.

The CDR3 sequence is CSVETFAVQGRYQETQYF. CDR3 bases: TGCAGCGTTGAGACGTTTGCAGTCCAGGGAAGGTACCAAGAGACCCAGTACTTC. V is TRBV29-1 and J is TRBJ2-5; tentatively, D is TRBD1 (5 bases). The V gene lost 3 bases and the J gene lost 0 bases, with 23 bases spanning the gap. CDR3 length: 18 residues. Germline values: CDR1 SQVTM, CDR2 ANQGSEA.

This chain uses TRBV30 with TRBJ1-2; D is unclear. CDR1 is GTSNPN, CDR2 SVGIG, per germline (reference sequence). Trimming pared 3 bases from V and 6 bases from J, leaving 11 bases between. CDR3 length: 12 residues. The CDR3 loop reads CAWSDDGDGYTF. In DNA form, the CDR3 reads TGTGCCTGGAGCGATGACGGCGATGGCTACACCTTC.

This chain uses TRBV30 with TRBJ1-2; 7 bases are a match to TRBD1. Trimming removed 5 bases from V and 8 bases from J; junction bases left unmatched: 2. The germline V gene encodes CDR1 GTSNPN and CDR2 SVGIG (reference sequence). CDR3 length: 10 residues. The CDR3 sequence is CAWDRDGYTF. CDR3 coding DNA: TGTGCCTGGGACAGGGACGGCTACACCTTC.

The chain recombines TRBV5-1 with TRBJ2-1; D gene ambiguous. CDR1 SGHRS and CDR2 YFSETQ come from the germline V gene. With 1 base removed from V and 15 bases from J, the gap between germline ends came to 14 bases. This CDR3 spans 12 amino acids. The chain's CDR3 is CASSLTLASWFF. The CDR3 DNA sequence: TGCGCCAGCAGCTTGACTTTAGCATCGTGGTTCTTC.

This chain links TRBV5-1 with TRBJ2-2, with a weak D call TRBD2 (5 bases). This CDR3 has 11 amino acids. The V end was cut by 4 bases, the J end by 7 bases, with 5 bases between. Germline CDR1 and CDR2: SGHRS and YFSETQ. Here the CDR3 DNA reads TGCGCCAGCAGCAGCGGCGGGGAGCTGTTTTTT. It is translated as CASSSGGELFF.

This chain links TRBV27 with TRBJ2-1; D is undetermined. This CDR3 has 15 residues. Trimming removed 1 base at V and 4 bases at J, with 11 bases between. Germline V gene data show CDR1 as MNHEY and CDR2 as SMNVEV (reference sequence). The CDR3 spells CASSLYDSRYNEQFF. CDR3 coding DNA: TGTGCCAGCAGTTTATACGACTCCAGATACAATGAGCAGTTCTTC.

This rearrangement joins TRBV6-5 to TRBJ1-5, with 8 bases matching TRBD1. The CDR3 has 13 residues. Trimming at V came to 5 bases and at J to 16 bases, leaving 13 bases not matched to a gene. Germline V gene data show CDR1 as MNHEY and CDR2 as SVGAGI. The CDR3 protein is CASSEMGTGSLHF. As DNA, the CDR3 is TGTGCCAGCAGTGAAATGGGGACAGGATCACTACATTTT.

V gene TRBV7-9 combines with J gene TRBJ2-1; 10 nucleotides match TRBD1. Germline V gene data show CDR1 as SEHNR and CDR2 as FQNEAQ (reference sequence). Losses at the gene ends were 5 bases for V and 8 bases for J; bases not matched to a gene: 6. The CDR3 has 14 residues. The CDR3 is CASSPTGGIHEQFF. In nucleotides, the CDR3 is TGTGCCAGCAGCCCGACAGGGGGCATTCATGAGCAGTTCTTC.

This clone was seen a handful of times. The chain couples TRBV4-1 to TRBJ1-2; 7 bases map to TRBD1. Losses at the gene ends were 1 base for V and 3 bases for J; bases not matched to a gene: 11. Germline CDR1 and CDR2: MGHRA and YSYEKL. This CDR3 is built from 17 residues. CDR3 protein: CASSQARGQLIDYGYTF. CDR3 sequence (DNA): TGCGCCAGCAGCCAAGCCCGGGGACAGCTCATCGACTATGGCTACACCTTC.

The rearrangement uses TRBV7-9 and TRBJ2-7; D is possibly TRBD1 (5 bases). CDR3 length: 16 amino acids. The V and J ends lost 5 bases and 0 bases respectively, with 17 bases between them. Germline V gene lookup returns CDR1 SEHNR and CDR2 FQNEAQ (reference sequence). CDR3: CASSPLTVKSSYEQYV. The CDR3 DNA follows: TGTGCCAGCAGCCCCCTGACAGTAAAGAGCTCCTACGAGCAGTACGTC.

This clone was counted only a few times. This chain joins TRBV5-1 and TRBJ1-1; the D gene is possibly TRBD1 (5 bases). The germline V gene encodes CDR1 SGHRS and CDR2 YFSETQ. Trimming cost V 0 bases and J 3 bases, with 15 bases left between them. The CDR3 is 16 amino acids. This CDR3 is CASSLGWGITYTEAFF. The CDR3 nucleotides read TGCGCCAGCAGCTTGGGATGGGGGATTACCTACACTGAAGCTTTCTTT.

The chain has TRBV25-1 and TRBJ1-2, with 7 bases that match TRBD1. J was trimmed by 7 bases and V by 5 bases; bases with no gene match: 13. Germline V gives CDR1 MGHDK, CDR2 SYGVNS. The CDR3 totals 15 residues. The CDR3 is CASSFSLGTDRGYTF. CDR3 coding DNA: TGTGCCAGCAGTTTCTCACTTGGGACAGATCGTGGCTACACCTTC.